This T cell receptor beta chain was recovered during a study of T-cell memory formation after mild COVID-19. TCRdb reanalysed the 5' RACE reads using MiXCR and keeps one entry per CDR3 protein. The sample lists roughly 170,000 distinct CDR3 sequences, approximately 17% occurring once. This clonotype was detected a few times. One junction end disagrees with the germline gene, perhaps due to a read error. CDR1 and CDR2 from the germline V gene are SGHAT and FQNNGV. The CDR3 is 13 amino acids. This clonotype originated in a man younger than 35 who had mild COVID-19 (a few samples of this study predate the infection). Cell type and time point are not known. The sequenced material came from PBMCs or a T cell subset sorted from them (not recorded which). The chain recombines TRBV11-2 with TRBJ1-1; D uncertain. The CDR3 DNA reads TGTGCCAGCAGCTTTTCTGGGCGGCGGCGAATCATCTTT. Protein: CASSFSGRRRIIF.